This TCR beta chain stems from a study of blood T cell repertoires in COVID-19. At the level of the study: Spain, Italy and the United States supplied samples that represented acute and convalescent COVID-19. The cDNA or gDNA used as material had been derived from T cells, B-cell-depleted T cells, or PBMCs.

The CDR3 consists of 16 residues. Germline lookup yields CDR1 SGHNT and CDR2 YYREEE (reference sequence). V trimming: 3 bases; J trimming: 0 bases; junction bases outside the gene matches: 8. In the authors' workflow: Estimation of nucleated cell counts was performed using reference gene primer amplification. Sequenced by immunoSEQ multiplex PCR; TCRdb stores in-frame clones only, minus some. D and trimming were read from the DNA, whereas the V and J calls and clone size are those reported in that table. The data contain some 67,000 clones, more than 75% of them singletons. This clonotype originated in a woman in her sixties or seventies with acute or convalescent COVID-19. The chain combines TRBV5-4 with TRBJ1-1; 7 nucleotides align to TRBD1. What was sequenced was peripheral blood. This chain's CDR3 is CASSSLTGTVNTEAFF. The DNA for the CDR3 is TGTGCCAGCAGCTCCCTAACCGGGACAGTGAACACTGAAGCTTTCTTT.